This T cell receptor beta chain was recovered during a study of blood T cell repertoires in COVID-19. Study as a whole: There were acute and convalescent COVID-19 samples, and they came from the United States, Italy and Spain. T cells, B-cell-depleted T cells, or PBMCs provided the cDNA or gDNA that served as material.

The ends lost 4 bases at V and 1 base at J; junction bases unmatched: 7. CDR3 length: 17 amino acids. The germline V gene encodes CDR1 KGHDR and CDR2 SFDVKD. TCRdb keeps only in-frame clones here, not all; method: immunoSEQ multiplex PCR. The sample records about 170,000 clones, roughly 73% being singletons. V is TRBV24-1 and J is TRBJ2-2, with 8 nucleotides matching TRBD1. Material: peripheral blood. This TCR came from a man aged 65 to 79 with acute or convalescent COVID-19. The CDR3 bases are TGTGCCACCAGTGAAAAGGACAGGGCCCTGAACACCGGGGAGCTGTTTTTT. Its protein is CATSEKDRALNTGELFF.